This T cell receptor (beta chain) was sequenced for a study of blood T cell repertoires in COVID-19. Study-level information: COVID-19 samples collected from the United States, Italy and Spain covered acute and convalescent phases. Sample material is recorded as cDNA or gDNA derived from T cells, B-cell-depleted T cells, or PBMCs.

The CDR3 spans 16 residues. Germline trimming cut 5 bases from V and 0 bases from J; bases unmatched to any gene: 3. CDR1 and CDR2 from the germline V gene are LGHDT and YNNKEL (reference sequence). Methods used by the authors: It was from reference gene primer amplification that nucleated cell counts were estimated. TCRdb's table, derived via immunoSEQ multiplex PCR, lists solely in-frame clones and lacks some. V, J and clone size were drawn from that table, and D and trimming were deduced from the DNA. The data hold around 83,000 clones, with approximately 87% observed a single time. The sequenced material came from peripheral blood. The receptor was isolated from a woman in her 70s with acute or convalescent COVID-19. This chain uses TRBV3-1 (or the pseudogene TRBV3-2) with TRBJ2-3; 12 positions agree with TRBD2. In DNA, the CDR3 is TGTGCCAGCAGCGTTGGACTAGCGGGGAGCACAGATACGCAGTATTTT. Encoded protein: CASSVGLAGSTDTQYF.